The sequence of this T cell receptor beta chain was determined in a study of T cell changes during pregnancy in multiple sclerosis. The assay was immunoSEQ multiplex PCR, and TCRdb's table has in-frame clones only and misses some. The sample holds over 60,000 clones; about 96% are singletons and the top ten take around 2.5%. V lost 0 bases, J lost 3 bases, and 5 bases stayed unmatched. Germline CDR1 is SGHRS and CDR2 is YFSETQ. The CDR3 is 16 residues long. This chain joins TRBV5-1 and TRBJ2-3; the match to TRBD2 covers 9 bases. The material sequenced was CD8+ T cells from peripheral blood mononuclear cells, taken after pregnancy. This TCR derives from a female donor with multiple sclerosis, enrolled in a pregnancy study. CDR3 nucleotide sequence: TGCGCCAGCAGCTTGGCGGCGGGAGGGCCGACAGATACGCAGTATTTT. Encoded protein: CASSLAAGGPTDTQYF.